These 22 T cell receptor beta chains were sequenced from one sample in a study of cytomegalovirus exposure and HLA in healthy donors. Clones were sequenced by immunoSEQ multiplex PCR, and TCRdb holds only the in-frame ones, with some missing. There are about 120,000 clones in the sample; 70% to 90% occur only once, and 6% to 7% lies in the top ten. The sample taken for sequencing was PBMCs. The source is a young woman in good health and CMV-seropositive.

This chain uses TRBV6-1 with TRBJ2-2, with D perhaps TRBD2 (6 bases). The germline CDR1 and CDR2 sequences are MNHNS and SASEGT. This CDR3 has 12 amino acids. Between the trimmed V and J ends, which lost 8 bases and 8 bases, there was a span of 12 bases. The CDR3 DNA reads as TGTGCCAGCCATCCTCGGGAGGGGGAGCTGTTTTTT. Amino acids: CASHPREGELFF.

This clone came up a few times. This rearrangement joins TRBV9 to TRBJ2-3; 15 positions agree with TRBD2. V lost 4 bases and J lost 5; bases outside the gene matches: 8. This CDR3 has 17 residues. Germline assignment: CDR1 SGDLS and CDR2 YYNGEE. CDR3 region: CASSPGTSGRSVDTQYF. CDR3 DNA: TGTGCCAGCAGCCCCGGGACTAGCGGGAGGAGTGTAGATACGCAGTATTTT.

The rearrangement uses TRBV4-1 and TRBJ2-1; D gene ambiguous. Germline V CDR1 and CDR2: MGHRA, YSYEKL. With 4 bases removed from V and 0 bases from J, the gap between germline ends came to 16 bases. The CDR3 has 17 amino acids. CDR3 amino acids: CASSPEHQSSSYNEQFF. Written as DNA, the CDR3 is TGCGCCAGCAGCCCCGAACACCAGTCTAGCTCCTACAATGAGCAGTTCTTC.

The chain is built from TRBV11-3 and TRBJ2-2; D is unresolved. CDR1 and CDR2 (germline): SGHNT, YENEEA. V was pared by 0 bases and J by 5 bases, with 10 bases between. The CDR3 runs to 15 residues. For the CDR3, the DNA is TGTGCCAGCAGCTTAGATCTTGCGAGGACCGGGGAGCTGTTTTTT. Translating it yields CASSLDLARTGELFF.

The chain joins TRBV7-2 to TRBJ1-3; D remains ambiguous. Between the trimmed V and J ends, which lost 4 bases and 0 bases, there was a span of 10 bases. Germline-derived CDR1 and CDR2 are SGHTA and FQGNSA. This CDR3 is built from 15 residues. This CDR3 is CASSSEVSSGNTIYF. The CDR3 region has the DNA TGTGCCAGCAGCTCGGAGGTCAGCTCTGGAAACACCATATATTTT.

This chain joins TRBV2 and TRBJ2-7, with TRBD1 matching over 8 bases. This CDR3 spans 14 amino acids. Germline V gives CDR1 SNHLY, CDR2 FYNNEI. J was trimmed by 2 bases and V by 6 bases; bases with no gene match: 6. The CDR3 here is CASRMTGATYEQYF. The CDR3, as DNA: TGTGCCAGCAGGATGACAGGGGCGACCTACGAGCAGTACTTC.

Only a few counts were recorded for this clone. The CDR3 region is CASQTGLGNTIYF. The CDR3 DNA reads TGTGCCAGTCAAACGGGTCTTGGAAACACCATATATTTT. The J gene is TRBJ1-3, the V gene TRBV5-6; D unclear. The CDR3 is made up of 13 amino acids. V was shortened by 8 bases and J by 3 bases, with 12 bases between the two germline ends. CDR1 is SGHDT, CDR2 YYEEEE, per germline.

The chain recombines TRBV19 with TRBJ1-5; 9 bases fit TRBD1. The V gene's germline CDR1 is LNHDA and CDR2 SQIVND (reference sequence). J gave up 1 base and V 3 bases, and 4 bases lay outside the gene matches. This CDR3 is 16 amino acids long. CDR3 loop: CASSMRTGASNQPQHF. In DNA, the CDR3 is TGTGCCAGTAGTATGCGGACAGGGGCGAGCAATCAGCCCCAGCATTTT. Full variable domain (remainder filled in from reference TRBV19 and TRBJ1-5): DGGITQSPKYLFRKEGQNVTLSCEQNLNHDAMYWYRQDPGQGLRLIYYSQIVNDFQKGDIAEGYSVSREKKESFPLTVTSAQKNPTAFYLCASSMRTGASNQPQHFGDGTRLSIL.

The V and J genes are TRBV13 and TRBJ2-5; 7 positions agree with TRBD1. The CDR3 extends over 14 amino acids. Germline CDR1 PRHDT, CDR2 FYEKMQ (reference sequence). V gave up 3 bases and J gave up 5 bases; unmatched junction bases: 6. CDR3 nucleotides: TGTGCCAGCAGCTTCACAGGGGCGTTGGAGACCCAGTACTTC. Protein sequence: CASSFTGALETQYF.

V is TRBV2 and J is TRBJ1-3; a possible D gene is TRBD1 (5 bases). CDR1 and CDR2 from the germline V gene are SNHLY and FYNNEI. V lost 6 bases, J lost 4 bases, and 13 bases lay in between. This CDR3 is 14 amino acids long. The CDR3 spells CASRDQGPGNTIYF. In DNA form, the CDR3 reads TGTGCCAGCAGGGACCAGGGTCCAGGAAACACCATATATTTT.

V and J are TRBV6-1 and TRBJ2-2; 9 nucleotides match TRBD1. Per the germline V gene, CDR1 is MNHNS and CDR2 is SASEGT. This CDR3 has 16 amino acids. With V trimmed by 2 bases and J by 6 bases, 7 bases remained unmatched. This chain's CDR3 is CASSERQGVIAGELFF. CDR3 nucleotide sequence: TGTGCCAGCAGTGAACGACAGGGGGTGATTGCCGGGGAGCTGTTTTTT.

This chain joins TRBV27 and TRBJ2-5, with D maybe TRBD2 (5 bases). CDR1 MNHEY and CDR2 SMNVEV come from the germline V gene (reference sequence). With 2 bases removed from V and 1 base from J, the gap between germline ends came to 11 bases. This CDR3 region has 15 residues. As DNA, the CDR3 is TGTGCCAGCAGTTTAGCCGGACTTATCCAAGAGACCCAGTACTTC. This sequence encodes CASSLAGLIQETQYF.

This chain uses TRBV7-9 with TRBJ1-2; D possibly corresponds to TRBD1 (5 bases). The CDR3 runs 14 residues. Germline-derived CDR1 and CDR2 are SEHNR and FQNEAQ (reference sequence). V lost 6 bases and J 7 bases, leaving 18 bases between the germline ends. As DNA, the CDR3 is TGTGCCAGCAGACCCGCGGGGGGGGGTCTTGGCTACACCTTC. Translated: CASRPAGGGLGYTF.

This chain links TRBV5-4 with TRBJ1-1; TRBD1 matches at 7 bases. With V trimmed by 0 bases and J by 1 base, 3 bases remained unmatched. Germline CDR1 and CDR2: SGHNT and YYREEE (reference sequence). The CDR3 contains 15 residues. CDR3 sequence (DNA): TGTGCCAGCAGCTTGGACTGGACAGGGAACACTGAAGCTTTCTTT. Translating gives CASSLDWTGNTEAFF.

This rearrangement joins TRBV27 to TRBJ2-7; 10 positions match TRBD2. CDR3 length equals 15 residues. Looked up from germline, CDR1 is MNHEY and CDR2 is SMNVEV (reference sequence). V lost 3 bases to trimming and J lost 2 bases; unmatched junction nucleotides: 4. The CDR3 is CASSFGLAGAYEQYF. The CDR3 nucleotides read TGTGCCAGCAGTTTTGGGCTAGCGGGAGCCTACGAGCAGTACTTC.

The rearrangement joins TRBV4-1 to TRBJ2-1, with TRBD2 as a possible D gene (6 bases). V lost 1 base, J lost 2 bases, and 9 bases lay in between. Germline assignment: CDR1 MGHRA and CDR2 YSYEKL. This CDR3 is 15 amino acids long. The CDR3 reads CASSQGGRPYNEQFF. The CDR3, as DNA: TGCGCCAGCAGCCAAGGAGGGAGGCCCTACAATGAGCAGTTCTTC.

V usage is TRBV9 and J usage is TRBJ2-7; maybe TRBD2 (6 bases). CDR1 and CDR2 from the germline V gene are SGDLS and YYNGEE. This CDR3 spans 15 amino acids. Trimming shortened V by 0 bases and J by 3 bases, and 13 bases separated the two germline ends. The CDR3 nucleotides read TGTGCCAGCAGCGTAGGAGGGCTCGGGGGCTACGAGCAGTACTTC. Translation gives CASSVGGLGGYEQYF.

CDR3 bases: TGTGCCAGCAGCCCAACCGGGACTACACTCACAGATACGCAGTATTTT. Translated, it gives CASSPTGTTLTDTQYF. The V and J genes are TRBV5-4 and TRBJ2-3, with 7 bases matching TRBD2. Germline V lookup: CDR1 SGHNT, CDR2 YYREEE (reference sequence). CDR3 length: 16 residues. V shed 4 bases, J shed 2 bases, and the junction held 10 bases outside the gene matches. Filled out from reference TRBV5-4 and TRBJ2-3, the complete variable domain reads ETGVTQSPTHLIKTRGQQVTLRCSSQSGHNTVSWYQQALGQGPQFIFQYYREEENGRGNFPPRFSGLQFPNYSSELNVNALELDDSALYLCASSPTGTTLTDTQYFGPGTRLTVL.

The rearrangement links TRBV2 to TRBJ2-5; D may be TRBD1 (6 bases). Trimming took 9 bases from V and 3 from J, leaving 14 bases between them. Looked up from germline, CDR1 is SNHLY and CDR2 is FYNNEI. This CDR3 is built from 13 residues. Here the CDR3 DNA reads TGTGCCAGTTCCGGGACAAATAAAGAGACCCAGTACTTC. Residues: CASSGTNKETQYF.

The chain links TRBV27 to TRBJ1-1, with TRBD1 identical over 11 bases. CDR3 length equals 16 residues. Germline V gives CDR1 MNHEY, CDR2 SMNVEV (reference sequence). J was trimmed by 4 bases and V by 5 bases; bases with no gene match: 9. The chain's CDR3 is CASSQLVGTGGTEAFF. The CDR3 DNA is TGTGCCAGCAGTCAATTAGTTGGGACAGGGGGCACTGAAGCTTTCTTT.

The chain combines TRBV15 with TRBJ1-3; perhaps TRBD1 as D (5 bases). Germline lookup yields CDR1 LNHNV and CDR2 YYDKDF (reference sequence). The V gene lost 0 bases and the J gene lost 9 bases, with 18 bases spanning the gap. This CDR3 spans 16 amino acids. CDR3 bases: TGTGCCACCAGCAGAGATAGTGCAGGGATAAGGGGCACCATATATTTT. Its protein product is CATSRDSAGIRGTIYF.

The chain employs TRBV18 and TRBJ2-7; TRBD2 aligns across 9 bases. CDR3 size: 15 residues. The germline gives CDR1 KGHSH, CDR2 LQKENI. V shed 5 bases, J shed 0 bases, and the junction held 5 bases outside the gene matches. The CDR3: CASSELAGDSYEQYF. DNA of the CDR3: TGTGCCAGCTCAGAATTAGCGGGGGACTCCTACGAGCAGTACTTC.